This T cell receptor (beta chain) was recorded in a study of cytomegalovirus exposure and HLA in healthy donors. Regarding the study as a whole: TCR beta V segments were, for the most part, productive about 90% or about 30% of the time in an earlier analysis. Among TCR beta chains, those listed as cytomegalovirus-associated numbered under 200. Researchers had no immune exposure information except CMV serostatus available.

In the PCR, 60 Vbeta and 13 Jbeta primers were used. The data were produced by immunoSEQ multiplex PCR, yet TCRdb's version contains in-frame clones alone and is incomplete. The sample has 150,000 to 200,000 clones, roughly 77% seen once; the top ten hold about 7.6%. A remark on this clone: Antigen specificity is unknown. One end of the junction is discordant with germline, which a read error may explain.

This receptor was taken from a middle-aged woman in good health and CMV-seropositive. The material sequenced was PBMCs.

CDR3 residues: CASSLDRGQPQHF. The CDR3 DNA reads as TGTGCTAGCAGCTTAGATAGGGGCCAGCCCCAGCATTTT. The chain links TRBV7-7 to TRBJ1-5, with D perhaps TRBD1 (5 bases). Germline V CDR1 and CDR2: SSHAT, FNYEAQ (reference sequence). This CDR3 contains 13 residues.